This is a list of T cell receptor beta chains from one sample in a study of shared clonotypes between healthy human individuals. Profiling relied on immunoSEQ multiplex PCR, and the TCRdb table lists in-frame clones only, not all of them. The sample records more than 1,200,000 clones, around 98.5% being singletons. The sequenced sample consisted of naive CD4+ T cells sorted from blood. The source is a young man in good health. Each CDR3 is given with its conserved first and last residue. The order of the fields is V gene, D gene, J gene, clone size, CDR3 DNA, CDR3 protein. A D gene is named only where the DNA matches it firmly. Where a row states a size, it is once, few, many or the class of an expanded clone; other rows omit it.

V gene: TRBV7-9
D gene: .
J gene: TRBJ1-1
clone size: once
CDR3 DNA: TGTGCCAGCAGCTCCGTTTGGACCGACCGGAACACTGAAGCTTTCTTT
CDR3 protein: CASSSVWTDRNTEAFF

V gene: TRBV6-1
D gene: .
J gene: TRBJ1-5
clone size: .
CDR3 DNA: TGTGCCAGCAGTTTGCCAGGGCTACGGCAACGGCCCCAGCATTTT
CDR3 protein: CASSLPGLRQRPQHF

V gene: TRBV10-2
D gene: .
J gene: TRBJ2-7
clone size: .
CDR3 DNA: TGCGCCAGCAGTAATATGGCCTACGAGCAGTACTTC
CDR3 protein: CASSNMAYEQYF

V gene: TRBV19
D gene: .
J gene: TRBJ1-5
clone size: .
CDR3 DNA: TGTGCCAGTAACCCCGCAGGGAGCAATCAGCCCCAGCATTTT
CDR3 protein: CASNPAGSNQPQHF

V gene: TRBV28
D gene: .
J gene: TRBJ2-1
clone size: .
CDR3 DNA: TGTGCCAGCAGTTTATCGGGGGTGGGGTACAATGAGCAGTTCTTC
CDR3 protein: CASSLSGVGYNEQFF

V gene: TRBV2
D gene: .
J gene: TRBJ2-7
clone size: .
CDR3 DNA: TGTGCCAGCAGTCCGACGCTGATGAACTACGAGCAGTACTTC
CDR3 protein: CASSPTLMNYEQYF

V gene: TRBV28
D gene: TRBD2
J gene: TRBJ2-2
clone size: .
CDR3 DNA: TGTGCCAGCAGTTCCACAGGGACTAGAATCACCGGGGAGCTGTTTTTT
CDR3 protein: CASSSTGTRITGELFF

V gene: TRBV9
D gene: .
J gene: TRBJ2-1
clone size: once
CDR3 DNA: TGTGCCAGCAGCGCGATAGGGTCGACCACCCCGTTCTTC
CDR3 protein: CASSAIGSTTPFF

V gene: TRBV11-2
D gene: TRBD1
J gene: TRBJ2-5
clone size: .
CDR3 DNA: TGTGCCAGCAGCTTAGAGTGGGGGACAGGGGGGACCCAGTACTTC
CDR3 protein: CASSLEWGTGGTQYF

V gene: TRBV9
D gene: TRBD1
J gene: TRBJ2-5
clone size: .
CDR3 DNA: TGTGCCAGCAGCCCTACAGGGGGTGAGACCCAGTACTTC
CDR3 protein: CASSPTGGETQYF

V gene: TRBV4-1
D gene: .
J gene: TRBJ2-5
clone size: .
CDR3 DNA: TGCGCCAGCAGCCAAGTCGGGTCGGGACCAGAGACCCAGTACTTC
CDR3 protein: CASSQVGSGPETQYF

V gene: TRBV14
D gene: .
J gene: TRBJ1-1
clone size: .
CDR3 DNA: TGTGCCAGCAGCCAAGACCAGGGTACTGAAGCTTTCTTT
CDR3 protein: CASSQDQGTEAFF

V gene: TRBV11-2
D gene: .
J gene: TRBJ1-3
clone size: once
CDR3 DNA: TGTGCCACACAAGGGAGCGTTCGGATAAACACCATATATTTT
CDR3 protein: CATQGSVRINTIYF

V gene: TRBV9
D gene: .
J gene: TRBJ2-1
clone size: .
CDR3 DNA: TGTGCCAGCAGCCGGCATCCCGGGACCCAGACACTTAATGAGCAGTTCTTC
CDR3 protein: CASSRHPGTQTLNEQFF

V gene: TRBV6-1
D gene: .
J gene: TRBJ2-7
clone size: .
CDR3 DNA: TGTGCCAGCAGTGGGCGCGGGACCCATTACGAGCAGTACTTC
CDR3 protein: CASSGRGTHYEQYF

V gene: TRBV19
D gene: .
J gene: TRBJ1-5
clone size: .
CDR3 DNA: TGTGCCAGTAGAGAGACAGGATGGTGGGGCGGTCAGCCCCAGCATTTT
CDR3 protein: CASRETGWWGGQPQHF

V gene: TRBV29-1
D gene: .
J gene: TRBJ1-2
clone size: .
CDR3 DNA: TGCAGCGTTGCGGGCGTTGCTAACTATGGCTACACCTTC
CDR3 protein: CSVAGVANYGYTF

V gene: TRBV5-1
D gene: .
J gene: TRBJ2-7
clone size: .
CDR3 DNA: TGCGCCAGCAGCTTGGATCCCTCCAGGAACTACGAGCAGTACTTC
CDR3 protein: CASSLDPSRNYEQYF

V gene: TRBV19
D gene: .
J gene: TRBJ2-1
clone size: .
CDR3 DNA: TGTGCCAGTAGTATAGTCTGGGCGGTTTCCAATGAGCAGTTCTTC
CDR3 protein: CASSIVWAVSNEQFF

V gene: TRBV7-2
D gene: .
J gene: TRBJ2-2
clone size: .
CDR3 DNA: TGTGCCAGCAGCTTAGATCCTTCATCCTGGGAGCTGTTTTTT
CDR3 protein: CASSLDPSSWELFF

V gene: TRBV10-3
D gene: .
J gene: TRBJ2-1
clone size: .
CDR3 DNA: TGTGCCATCAGTGACAGGGGAACCTACAATGAGCAGTTCTTC
CDR3 protein: CAISDRGTYNEQFF

V gene: TRBV7-2
D gene: .
J gene: TRBJ1-1
clone size: .
CDR3 DNA: TGTGCCAGCAGCTTAAGTGGTTCCATGATGAACACTGAAGCTTTCTTT
CDR3 protein: CASSLSGSMMNTEAFF

V gene: TRBV5-1
D gene: .
J gene: TRBJ1-3
clone size: .
CDR3 DNA: TGCGCCAGCAGCTTGGAGGGACAACTCTCTGGAAACACCATATATTTT
CDR3 protein: CASSLEGQLSGNTIYF